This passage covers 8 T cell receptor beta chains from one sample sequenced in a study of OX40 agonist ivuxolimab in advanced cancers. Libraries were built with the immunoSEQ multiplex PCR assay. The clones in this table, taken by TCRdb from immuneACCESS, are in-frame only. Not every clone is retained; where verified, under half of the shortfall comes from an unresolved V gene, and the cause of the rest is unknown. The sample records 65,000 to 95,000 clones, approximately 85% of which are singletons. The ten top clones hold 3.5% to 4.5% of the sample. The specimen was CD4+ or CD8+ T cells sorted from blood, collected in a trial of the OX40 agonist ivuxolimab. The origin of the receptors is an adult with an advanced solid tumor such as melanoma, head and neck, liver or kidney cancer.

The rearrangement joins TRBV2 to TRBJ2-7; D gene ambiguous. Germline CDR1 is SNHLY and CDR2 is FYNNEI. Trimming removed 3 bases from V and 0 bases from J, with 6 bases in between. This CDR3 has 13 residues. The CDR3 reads CASSDGVSYEQYF. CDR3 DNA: TGTGCCAGCAGTGATGGGGTCTCCTACGAGCAGTACTTC. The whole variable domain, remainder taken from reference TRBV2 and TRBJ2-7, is EPEVTQTPSHQVTQMGQEVILRCVPISNHLYFYWYRQILGQKVEFLVSFYNNEISEKSEIFDDQFSVERPDGSNFTLKIRSTKLEDSAMYFCASSDGVSYEQYFGPGTRLTVT.

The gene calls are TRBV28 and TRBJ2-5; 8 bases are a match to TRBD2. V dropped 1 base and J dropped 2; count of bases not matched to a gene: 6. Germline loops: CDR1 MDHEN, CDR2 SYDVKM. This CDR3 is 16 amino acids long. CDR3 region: CASSLFERESQETQYF. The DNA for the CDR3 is TGTGCCAGCAGTTTATTCGAGCGGGAGTCGCAAGAGACCCAGTACTTC.

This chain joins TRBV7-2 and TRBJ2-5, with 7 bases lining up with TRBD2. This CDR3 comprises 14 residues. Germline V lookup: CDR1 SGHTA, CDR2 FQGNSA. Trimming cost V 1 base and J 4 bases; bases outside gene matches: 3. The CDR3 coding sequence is TGTGCCAGCAGCTTAGAATTAGCGGGAGAGACCCAGTACTTC. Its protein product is CASSLELAGETQYF.

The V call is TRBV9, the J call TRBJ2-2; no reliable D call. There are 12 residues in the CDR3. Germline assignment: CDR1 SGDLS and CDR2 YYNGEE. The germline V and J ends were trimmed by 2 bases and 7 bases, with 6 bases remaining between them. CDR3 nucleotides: TGTGCCAGCAGCGTGGGAATCGGGGAGCTGTTTTTT. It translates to CASSVGIGELFF.

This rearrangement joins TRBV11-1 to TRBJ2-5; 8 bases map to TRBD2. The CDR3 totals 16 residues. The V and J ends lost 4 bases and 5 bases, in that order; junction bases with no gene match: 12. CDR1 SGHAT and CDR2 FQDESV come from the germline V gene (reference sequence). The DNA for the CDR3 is TGTGCCAGCAGCTCTCAACGAGCGGGAGACGGGGAGACCCAGTACTTC. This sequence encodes CASSSQRAGDGETQYF. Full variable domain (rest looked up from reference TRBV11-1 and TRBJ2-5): EAEVAQSPRYKITEKSQAVAFWCDPISGHATLYWYRQILGQGPELLVQFQDESVVDDSQLPKDRFSAERLKGVDSTLKIQPAELGDSAMYLCASSSQRAGDGETQYFGPGTRLLVL.

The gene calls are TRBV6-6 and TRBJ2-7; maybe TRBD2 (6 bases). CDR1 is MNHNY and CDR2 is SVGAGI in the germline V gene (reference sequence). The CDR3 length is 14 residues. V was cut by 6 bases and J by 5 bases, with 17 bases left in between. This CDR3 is CASSPLEGGDEQYF. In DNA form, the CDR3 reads TGTGCCAGCAGCCCGCTAGAGGGAGGCGACGAGCAGTACTTC.

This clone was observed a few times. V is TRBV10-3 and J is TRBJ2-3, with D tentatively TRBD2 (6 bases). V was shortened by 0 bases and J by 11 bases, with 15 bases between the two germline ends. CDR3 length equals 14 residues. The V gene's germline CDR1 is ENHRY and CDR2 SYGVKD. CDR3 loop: CAISESKETRGQYF. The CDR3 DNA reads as TGTGCCATCAGTGAGTCGAAGGAGACTAGAGGGCAGTATTTT.

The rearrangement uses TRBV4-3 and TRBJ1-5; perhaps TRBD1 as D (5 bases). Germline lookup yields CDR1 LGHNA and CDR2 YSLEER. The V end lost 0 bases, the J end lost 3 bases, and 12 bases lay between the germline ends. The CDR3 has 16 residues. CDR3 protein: CASSQDSGEVNQPQHF. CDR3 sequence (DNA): TGCGCCAGCAGCCAAGATTCGGGGGAAGTCAATCAGCCCCAGCATTTT.